The clone carrying this TCR beta chain was recorded many times. Its target is not known. The time point here: patch test 1, 2 weeks after DPC sensitization. The sample's treatment: therapeutic diphenylcyclopropenone sensitization with weekly scalp DPC. The V end lost 0 bases, the J end lost 4 bases, and 6 bases lay between the germline ends. The germline V gene encodes CDR1 MNHEY and CDR2 SMNVEV (reference sequence). There are 13 residues in the CDR3. MiXCR, applied by TCRdb to the RACE reads, yields one record per CDR3 protein. Of about 380,000 distinct CDR3 sequences in the sample, 4.8% were seen once. This record belongs to a study of human T cells and chemical hapten exposure. At the level of the study: Alopecia areata, totalis and universalis patients, mostly female, were included.

The study, taken as a whole, reports: Those TCRs sitting above 1 in 1000 frequency stayed the same with DPC sensitization.

This receptor was taken from a woman aged 45 to 65 with alopecia areata. Some clones in this sample may be carry-over from other donors' samples. Sequencing was performed on whole blood, taken in connection with sensitization to the hapten diphenylcyclopropenone (DPC). This chain connects TRBV27 to TRBJ1-1; D not certain. In DNA form, the CDR3 reads TGTGCCAGCAGTTTATCTGGTACCACTGAAGCTTTCTTT. This gives the protein CASSLSGTTEAFF.